This T cell receptor beta chain was recorded in a study of post-analysis software for immune sequencing data. For the study at large: Relapsing-remitting, secondary progressive and progressive-relapsing forms of multiple sclerosis all featured among disease courses.

Germline V gene data show CDR1 as DFQATT and CDR2 as SNEGSKA (reference sequence). This CDR3 spans 13 amino acids. The V end was cut by 4 bases, the J end by 6 bases, with 15 bases between. Study conclusions and caveats: F measure clustering grouped samples strongly by preparation batch. Roughly five TRBV segments were significantly more frequent in patients than in controls. TRBV5-6, TRBV5-1 and TRBV20-1 were among these segments. Controls had significantly higher normalized Chao1 diversity than multiple sclerosis patients.

Unique molecular identifiers had been added to the TCR beta cDNA libraries. The T cell input of 1 to 10 million gave roughly 460,000 cDNA molecules. TCRdb re-called the PCR reads with MiXCR, one entry per CDR3 protein. The sample holds hundreds of thousands of distinct CDR3 sequences, about 27% seen once. In this sample, this clonotype turned up a few times. The antigen remains unidentified. The chain joins TRBV20-1 to TRBJ1-1, with D tentatively TRBD1 (6 bases). The origin of this receptor is a girl between 10 and 17 years old with multiple sclerosis. The material sequenced was blood. This chain's CDR3 is CSATWAGDPEAFF. Here the CDR3 DNA reads TGCAGTGCTACGTGGGCAGGGGACCCTGAAGCTTTCTTT.